This entry is about one T cell receptor beta chain. Treatment: oral pan-JAK inhibitor, 5-10 mg twice daily. This CDR3 region has 14 residues. CDR1 is SNHLY and CDR2 is FYNNEI in the germline V gene. Trimming cost V 4 bases and J 1 base, with 10 bases left between them. Isolated RNA was reverse transcribed into cDNA used as the sequencing template. Produced via immunoSEQ multiplex PCR; TCRdb's table is partial and in-frame only. The sample shows approximately 300,000 clones, roughly 60% of them seen only once. This sample stems from a study of CD8+ T cells in alopecia areata. Study-level background: Treated patients received severity scores based on the percentage of scalp area affected.

The chain recombines TRBV2 with TRBJ1-1; no firm D call. This sequence was found in a human donor with alopecia areata. The source material was CD4+ T cells sorted from blood, sampled at week 24, from a patient treated with tofacitinib. CDR3 region: CASSAVRANTEAFF. DNA of the CDR3: TGTGCCAGCAGTGCCGTGAGGGCGAACACTGAAGCTTTCTTT.